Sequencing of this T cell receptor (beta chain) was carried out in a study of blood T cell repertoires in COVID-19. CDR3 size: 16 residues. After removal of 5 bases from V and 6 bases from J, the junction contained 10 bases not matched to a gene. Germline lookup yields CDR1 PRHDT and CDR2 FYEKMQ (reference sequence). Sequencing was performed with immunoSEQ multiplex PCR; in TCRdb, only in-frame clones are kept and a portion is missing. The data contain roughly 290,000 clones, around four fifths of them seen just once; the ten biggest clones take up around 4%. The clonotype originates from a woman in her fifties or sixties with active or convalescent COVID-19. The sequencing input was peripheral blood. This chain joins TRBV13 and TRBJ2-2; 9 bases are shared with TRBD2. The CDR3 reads CASSPLPAGGSGELFF. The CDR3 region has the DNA TGTGCCAGCAGCCCCCTCCCAGCGGGAGGTTCCGGGGAGCTGTTTTTT.